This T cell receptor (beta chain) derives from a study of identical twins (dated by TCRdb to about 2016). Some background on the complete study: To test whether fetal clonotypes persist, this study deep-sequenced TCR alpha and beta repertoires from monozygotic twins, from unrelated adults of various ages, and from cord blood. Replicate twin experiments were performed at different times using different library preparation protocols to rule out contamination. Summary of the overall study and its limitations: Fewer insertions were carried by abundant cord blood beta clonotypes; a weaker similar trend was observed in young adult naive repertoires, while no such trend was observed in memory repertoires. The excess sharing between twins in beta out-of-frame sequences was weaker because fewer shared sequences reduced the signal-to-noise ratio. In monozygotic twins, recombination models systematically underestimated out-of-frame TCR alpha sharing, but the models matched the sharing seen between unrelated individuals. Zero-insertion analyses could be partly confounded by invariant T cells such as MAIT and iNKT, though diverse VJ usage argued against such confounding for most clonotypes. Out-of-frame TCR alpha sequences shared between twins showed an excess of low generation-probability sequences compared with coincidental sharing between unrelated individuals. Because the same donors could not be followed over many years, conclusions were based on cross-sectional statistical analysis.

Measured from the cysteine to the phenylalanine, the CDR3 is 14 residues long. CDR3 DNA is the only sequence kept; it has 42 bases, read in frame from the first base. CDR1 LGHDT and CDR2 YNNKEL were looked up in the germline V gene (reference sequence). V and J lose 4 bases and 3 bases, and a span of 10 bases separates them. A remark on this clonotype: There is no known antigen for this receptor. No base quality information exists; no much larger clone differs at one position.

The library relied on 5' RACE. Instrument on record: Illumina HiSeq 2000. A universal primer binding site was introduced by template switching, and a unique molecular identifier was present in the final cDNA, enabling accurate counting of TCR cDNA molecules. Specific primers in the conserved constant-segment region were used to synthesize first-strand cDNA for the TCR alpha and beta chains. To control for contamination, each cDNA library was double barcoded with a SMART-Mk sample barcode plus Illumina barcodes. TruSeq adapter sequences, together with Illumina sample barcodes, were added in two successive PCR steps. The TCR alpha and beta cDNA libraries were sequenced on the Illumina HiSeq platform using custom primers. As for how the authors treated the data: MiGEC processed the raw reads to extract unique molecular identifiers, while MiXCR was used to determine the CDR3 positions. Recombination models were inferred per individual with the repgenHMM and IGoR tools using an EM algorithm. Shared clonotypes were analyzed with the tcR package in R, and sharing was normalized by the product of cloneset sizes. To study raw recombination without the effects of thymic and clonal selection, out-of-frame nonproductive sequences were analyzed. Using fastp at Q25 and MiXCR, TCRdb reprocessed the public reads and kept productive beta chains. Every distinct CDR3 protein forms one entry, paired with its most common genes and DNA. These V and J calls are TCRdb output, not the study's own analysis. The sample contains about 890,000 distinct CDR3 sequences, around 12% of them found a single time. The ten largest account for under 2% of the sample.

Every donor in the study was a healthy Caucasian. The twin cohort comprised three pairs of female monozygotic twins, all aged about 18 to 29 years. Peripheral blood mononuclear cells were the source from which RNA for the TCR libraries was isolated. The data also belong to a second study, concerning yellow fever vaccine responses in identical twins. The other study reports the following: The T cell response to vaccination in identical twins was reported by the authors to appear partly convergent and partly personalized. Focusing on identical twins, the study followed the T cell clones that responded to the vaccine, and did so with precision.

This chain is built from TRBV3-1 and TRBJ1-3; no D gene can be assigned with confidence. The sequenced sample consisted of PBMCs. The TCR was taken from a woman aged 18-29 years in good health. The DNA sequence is TGTGCCAGCAGCCCCAGGATGGATGGAAACACCATATATTTT. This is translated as CASSPRMDGNTIYF.